These T cell receptor beta chains were read from a single sample in a study of tumor-infiltrating lymphocytes in localized non-small cell lung cancer. Measured with immunoSEQ multiplex PCR; TCRdb has only the in-frame clones, and not every one. The sample carries roughly 13,000 clones, approximately 71% recorded once. The sequenced material came from uninvolved lung tissue not adjacent to the tumor. Source of these receptors: a human donor with non-small cell lung cancer. CDR3s include the opening cysteine and the closing phenylalanine or tryptophan. D genes are given only for firm matches. Rows give clone size only sometimes, using once, few, many, or a class for an expanded clone.

V gene	clone size	J gene	D gene	CDR3 protein	CDR3 DNA
TRBV25-1	.	TRBJ2-7	.	CATKGEGYEQYF	TGTGCCACCAAGGGAGAGGGCTACGAGCAGTACTTC
TRBV7-8	medium-sized	TRBJ1-1	.	CASSLRMGENTEAFF	TGTGCCAGCAGCTTAAGAATGGGTGAGAACACTGAAGCTTTCTTT
TRBV6-5	few	TRBJ1-1	.	CASRGRDTEAFF	TGTGCCAGCAGAGGCAGGGACACTGAAGCTTTCTTT
TRBV25-1	.	TRBJ1-5	.	CASSGRHNSNQPQHF	TGTGCCAGCAGTGGCCGACACAATAGCAATCAGCCCCAGCATTTT
TRBV7-9	few	TRBJ2-7	.	CASSDEGFPSSYEQYF	TGTGCCAGCAGCGACGAAGGATTCCCGAGCTCCTACGAGCAGTACTTC
TRBV15	.	TRBJ2-7	TRBD2	CATSGRLLGRGSYEQYF	TGTGCCACCAGCGGGAGACTACTCGGGAGGGGGAGTTACGAGCAGTACTTC
TRBV2	.	TRBJ1-1	.	CASSRTTEEAFF	TGTGCCAGCAGCCGTACCACAGAAGAAGCTTTCTTT
TRBV30	.	TRBJ2-1	TRBD2	CAWSIGLADYEGNEQFF	TGTGCCTGGAGTATCGGACTAGCGGATTACGAGGGGAATGAGCAGTTCTTC
TRBV28	few	TRBJ2-7	TRBD1	CASRTGGRYEQYF	TGTGCCAGCCGGACAGGGGGCCGCTACGAGCAGTACTTC
TRBV19	few	TRBJ1-2	.	CASSTAGVQAYYGYTF	TGTGCCAGTAGTACGGCGGGCGTACAGGCCTATTATGGCTACACCTTC
TRBV11-2	once	TRBJ1-5	.	CASSPTGYGGNQPQHF	TGTGCCAGCAGCCCCACGGGGTATGGGGGCAATCAGCCCCAGCATTTT
TRBV6-5	.	TRBJ2-2	TRBD1	CASKTGGGSTGELFF	TGTGCCAGCAAGACAGGGGGGGGGAGCACCGGGGAGCTGTTTTTT
TRBV5-6	few	TRBJ2-5	TRBD2	CASSPKGLAGRETQYF	TGTGCCAGCAGCCCAAAGGGACTAGCGGGAAGAGAGACCCAGTACTTC
TRBV18	few	TRBJ1-2	.	CASSPWGNYGYTF	TGTGCCAGCTCACCATGGGGCAACTATGGCTACACCTTC
TRBV7-2	.	TRBJ1-1	.	CASSPHTRNTEAFF	TGTGCCAGCAGCCCACATACAAGGAACACTGAAGCTTTCTTT
TRBV19	.	TRBJ1-2	.	CASSSREGARYGYTF	TGTGCCAGTAGTTCCCGTGAAGGGGCGCGTTATGGCTACACCTTC
TRBV5-6	.	TRBJ1-2	TRBD1	CASSLGQGIGGYTF	TGTGCCAGCAGCTTGGGACAGGGTATAGGTGGCTACACCTTC
TRBV10-3	.	TRBJ2-7	TRBD1	CAISDAGTGGYEQYF	TGTGCCATCAGTGACGCCGGGACAGGGGGTTACGAGCAGTACTTC
TRBV6-6	.	TRBJ2-3	.	CASGTSTDTQYF	TGTGCCAGCGGGACAAGCACAGATACGCAGTATTTT
TRBV4-1	.	TRBJ1-4	.	CASSQPDSATNEKLFF	TGCGCCAGCAGCCAACCCGACAGTGCAACTAATGAAAAACTGTTTTTT
TRBV21-1	.	TRBJ2-7	.	CASSTPGAPYEQYF	TGTGCCAGCAGCACTCCGGGGGCCCCCTACGAGCAGTACTTC
TRBV30	.	TRBJ1-5	.	CAWRGVERNQPQHF	TGTGCCTGGAGAGGGGTGGAACGCAATCAGCCCCAGCATTTT
TRBV30	few	TRBJ1-6	TRBD1	CAWKGARNSPLHF	TGTGCCTGGAAGGGGGCTCGGAATTCACCCCTCCACTTT
TRBV30	.	TRBJ2-3	.	CAGSVTDTQYF	TGTGCCGGGAGCGTTACAGATACGCAGTATTTT
TRBV11-1	.	TRBJ2-1	TRBD2	CASSFGRGVTYNEQFF	TGTGCCAGCAGCTTCGGGCGGGGGGTAACCTACAATGAGCAGTTCTTC
TRBV7-6	.	TRBJ2-7	TRBD1	CASSFGTGYEQYF	TGTGCCAGCAGCTTCGGGACAGGCTACGAGCAGTACTTC
TRBV5-1	.	TRBJ1-4	.	CASSLVARQVATNEKLFF	TGCGCCAGCAGCTTGGTGGCTAGACAGGTCGCAACTAATGAAAAACTGTTTTTT
TRBV27	.	TRBJ2-2	TRBD2	CASSSSGTITGELFF	TGTGCCAGCAGTTCGTCCGGGACTATCACCGGGGAGCTGTTTTTT
TRBV7-9	.	TRBJ1-2	.	CASSLTGRSGTLYGYTF	TGTGCCAGCAGCTTGACAGGTCGCTCCGGAACTCTCTATGGCTACACCTTC
TRBV14	.	TRBJ1-4	TRBD1	CASSQDAGGEFAGKLFF	TGTGCCAGCAGCCAAGACGCAGGGGGGGAATTCGCAGGAAAACTGTTTTTT
TRBV27	few	TRBJ2-5	TRBD2	CASSPGTSGGRYQETQYF	TGTGCCAGCAGTCCCGGGACTAGCGGGGGCCGCTACCAAGAGACCCAGTACTTC
TRBV19	.	TRBJ2-7	.	CASSIAAGLGYEQYF	TGTGCCAGTAGTATAGCTGCAGGTCTGGGGTACGAGCAGTACTTC
TRBV28	.	TRBJ1-2	.	CASYNYGYTF	TGTGCCAGCTATAACTATGGCTACACCTTC
TRBV7-2	.	TRBJ1-4	TRBD1	CASSLARQGGEKLFF	TGTGCCAGCAGCTTAGCGCGACAGGGGGGTGAAAAACTGTTTTTT
TRBV28	once	TRBJ2-3	TRBD1	CASSGTGGLTDTQYF	TGTGCCAGCAGTGGGACAGGGGGTTTGACAGATACGCAGTATTTT
TRBV5-1	.	TRBJ2-7	TRBD1	CASSLGGTVSYEQYF	TGCGCCAGCAGCTTGGGAGGGACAGTCTCCTACGAGCAGTACTTC
TRBV10-3	.	TRBJ2-7	TRBD2	CAISESGGNSYEQYF	TGTGCCATCAGTGAGTCGGGGGGGAACTCCTACGAGCAGTACTTC
TRBV7-9	.	TRBJ2-2	.	CASSPQGIGELFF	TGTGCCAGCAGCCCGCAGGGAATCGGGGAGCTGTTTTTT
TRBV19	.	TRBJ1-1	.	CASTALGGMEAFF	TGTGCCAGCACCGCCCTGGGGGGGATGGAAGCTTTCTTT
TRBV28	.	TRBJ2-1	TRBD2	CASRGAGTSVNEQFF	TGTGCCAGCAGAGGAGCCGGGACTAGCGTCAATGAGCAGTTCTTC
TRBV28	.	TRBJ1-5	.	CASSLGGLRNQPQHF	TGTGCCAGCAGTTTAGGGGGGCTAAGGAATCAGCCCCAGCATTTT
TRBV6-6	medium-sized	TRBJ1-6	.	CASRGEGMLSPLHF	TGTGCCAGCAGAGGTGAGGGGATGCTTTCACCCCTCCACTTT
TRBV29-1	.	TRBJ2-1	.	CSVRQVSNEQFF	TGCAGCGTACGACAGGTTTCAAATGAGCAGTTCTTC
TRBV7-6	.	TRBJ2-7	TRBD1	CASSFSQGYEQYF	TGTGCCAGCAGCTTTTCACAGGGGTACGAGCAGTACTTC
TRBV4-2	.	TRBJ2-1	TRBD1	CASSQGGTGYYNEQFF	TGTGCCAGCAGCCAGGGGGGGACAGGGTACTACAATGAGCAGTTCTTC
TRBV6-1	few	TRBJ2-3	.	CASSEETFTQYF	TGTGCCAGCAGTGAAGAAACATTTACGCAGTATTTT
TRBV6-5	.	TRBJ1-5	.	CATGPNQPQHF	TGTGCCACTGGACCAAATCAGCCCCAGCATTTT
TRBV28	.	TRBJ2-1	.	CASSLWENNEQFF	TGTGCCAGCAGTTTATGGGAGAACAATGAGCAGTTCTTC
TRBV10-3	.	TRBJ2-4	TRBD2	CAISGSGRKNIQYF	TGTGCCATCAGTGGTAGCGGGAGGAAAAACATTCAGTACTTC
TRBV4-2	.	TRBJ2-6	.	CASSQLQGGSGANVLTF	TGTGCCAGCAGCCAACTGCAGGGTGGCTCTGGGGCCAACGTCCTGACTTTC